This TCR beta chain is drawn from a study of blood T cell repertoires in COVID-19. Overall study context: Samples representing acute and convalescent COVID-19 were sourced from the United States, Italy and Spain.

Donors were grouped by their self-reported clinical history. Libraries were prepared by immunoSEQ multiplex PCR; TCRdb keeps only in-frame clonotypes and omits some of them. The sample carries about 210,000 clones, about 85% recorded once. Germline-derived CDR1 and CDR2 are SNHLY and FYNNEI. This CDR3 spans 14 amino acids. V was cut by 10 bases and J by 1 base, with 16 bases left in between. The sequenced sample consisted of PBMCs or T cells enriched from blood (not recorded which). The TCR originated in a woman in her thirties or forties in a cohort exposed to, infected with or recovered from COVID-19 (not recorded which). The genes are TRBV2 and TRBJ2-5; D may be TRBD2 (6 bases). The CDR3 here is CATHRETAQETQYF. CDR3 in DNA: TGTGCCACCCACCGGGAGACTGCCCAAGAGACCCAGTACTTC.